This is a list of T cell receptor beta chains from one sample in a study of cytomegalovirus exposure and HLA in healthy donors. Assay used: immunoSEQ multiplex PCR; TCRdb lists only in-frame clones, some missing. The sample has 150,000 to 200,000 clones, roughly nine tenths seen once; the top ten hold under 7%. The sequenced material came from PBMCs. The receptors were gathered from a woman under 40 in good health and CMV-seronegative. Each CDR3 is given with its conserved first and last residue. D genes are given only for firm matches. Expanded clones get a size class; other rows say once, few or many, or leave the size out.

-	-	TRBV7-2	TRBJ2-2	CASSLAGRLNTGELFF	TGTGCCAGCAGCTTAGCGGGACGCTTAAACACCGGGGAGCTGTTTTTT
-	-	TRBV2	TRBJ1-1	CASRGGREAFF	TGTGCCAGCAGGGGGGGCAGAGAAGCTTTCTTT
-	-	TRBV4-3	TRBJ1-3	CASSQSSFSGNTIYF	TGCGCCAGCAGCCAATCCTCCTTCTCTGGAAACACCATATATTTT
-	-	TRBV7-6	TRBJ1-1	CASSPTPGLMNTEAFF	TGTGCCAGCAGCCCCACCCCGGGACTGATGAACACTGAAGCTTTCTTT
TRBD1	-	TRBV10-3	TRBJ2-2	CAIRSLGQRKLLNTGELFF	TGTGCCATCAGATCCCTGGGACAGAGAAAACTGTTGAACACCGGGGAGCTGTTTTTT
TRBD1	-	TRBV5-1	TRBJ1-6	CASSLGDRGNSYNSPLHF	TGCGCCAGCAGCCTAGGGGACAGGGGGAACTCCTATAATTCACCCCTCCACTTT
-	-	TRBV7-2	TRBJ1-1	CASSKGRLNTEAFF	TGTGCCAGCAGCAAAGGACGTCTGAACACTGAAGCTTTCTTT
TRBD2	-	TRBV6-6	TRBJ2-2	CASSRTSEYTGELFF	TGTGCCAGCAGCCGGACTAGCGAGTACACCGGGGAGCTGTTTTTT
-	-	TRBV6-5	TRBJ2-7	CASSYSRALEPYF	TGTGCCAGCAGTTACTCGAGGGCCCTCGAGCCGTACTTC
TRBD1	once	TRBV19	TRBJ1-1	CASSTGGYTEAFF	TGTGCCAGTAGTACAGGGGGGTACACTGAAGCTTTCTTT
-	-	TRBV9	TRBJ2-1	CASSSPRNEQFF	TGTGCCAGCAGCTCGCCCCGCAATGAGCAGTTCTTC
-	-	TRBV27	TRBJ1-2	CASSFGGGYGYTF	TGTGCCAGCAGTTTCGGGGGAGGCTATGGCTACACCTTC
-	-	TRBV7-9	TRBJ2-7	CASSPNGAGSRSYEQYF	TGTGCCAGCAGCCCAAATGGGGCGGGCTCTCGCTCCTACGAGCAGTACTTC
-	few	TRBV6-5	TRBJ1-1	CASSFSKDRPNTEAFF	TGTGCCAGCAGTTTTTCTAAAGACAGGCCGAACACTGAAGCTTTCTTT
TRBD1	-	TRBV25-1	TRBJ1-1	CASSESAGGRTEAFF	TGTGCCAGCAGTGAATCTGCAGGGGGCAGGACTGAAGCTTTCTTT
-	-	TRBV9	TRBJ2-2	CASSAAWSPGELFF	TGTGCCAGCAGCGCCGCCTGGAGCCCCGGGGAGCTGTTTTTT
TRBD1	-	TRBV29-1	TRBJ2-1	CSVFLGTAPNEQFF	TGCAGCGTCTTTCTCGGGACAGCCCCCAATGAGCAGTTCTTC
TRBD1	-	TRBV4-3	TRBJ1-2	CASSQDVFKQGADGYTF	TGCGCCAGCAGCCAAGACGTTTTCAAACAGGGGGCCGATGGCTACACCTTC
-	once	TRBV28	TRBJ2-1	CASSFFDGNEQFF	TGTGCCAGCAGTTTCTTCGACGGCAATGAGCAGTTCTTC
-	-	TRBV4-1	TRBJ2-7	CASSQASSYEQYF	TGCGCCAGCAGCCAAGCCTCTAGCTACGAGCAGTACTTC
-	-	TRBV28	TRBJ2-1	CASTLQGSYNEQFF	TGTGCCAGCACTCTGCAGGGGTCCTACAATGAGCAGTTCTTC
TRBD2	-	TRBV7-2	TRBJ2-3	CASSRARLAGDTQYF	TGTGCCAGCAGCCGTGCCAGGCTAGCGGGAGATACGCAGTATTTT
-	once	TRBV13	TRBJ1-1	CASSLANTEAFF	TGTGCCAGCAGCTTAGCGAACACTGAAGCTTTCTTT
-	-	TRBV5-1	TRBJ1-1	CASSLVQGEDTEAFF	TGCGCCAGCAGCTTGGTTCAAGGCGAAGACACTGAAGCTTTCTTT
TRBD1	-	TRBV6-5	TRBJ2-2	CASSYERGRTGELFF	TGTGCCAGCAGTTACGAAAGGGGGCGGACCGGGGAGCTGTTTTTT
-	-	TRBV6-6	TRBJ2-7	CASTTALRGPYEQYF	TGTGCCAGCACCACCGCTCTTCGGGGGCCCTACGAGCAGTACTTC
TRBD1	-	TRBV30	TRBJ2-5	CAWSGQGQETQYF	TGTGCCTGGTCGGGACAGGGACAAGAGACCCAGTACTTC
TRBD1	-	TRBV27	TRBJ2-3	CATDAGGGSTDTQYF	TGTGCCACCGATGCAGGGGGCGGAAGCACAGATACGCAGTATTTT
TRBD2	once	TRBV9	TRBJ2-7	CASSVEAGGRFYEQYF	TGTGCCAGCAGCGTAGAGGCGGGGGGACGTTTCTACGAGCAGTACTTC
TRBD1	-	TRBV6-5	TRBJ2-7	CASSSFWTGSPYEQYF	TGTGCCAGCAGTTCCTTTTGGACAGGGTCGCCCTACGAGCAGTACTTC
TRBD1	few	TRBV19	TRBJ2-1	CASSITDRANEQFF	TGTGCCAGTAGTATAACCGACAGGGCCAATGAGCAGTTCTTC
TRBD2	-	TRBV6-4	TRBJ2-3	CASSPSSGGTDTQYF	TGTGCCAGCAGTCCTTCTAGCGGGGGCACAGATACGCAGTATTTT
-	-	TRBV5-1	TRBJ2-7	CASSSDYEQYF	TGCGCCAGCAGCTCAGACTACGAGCAGTACTTC
TRBD1	-	TRBV27	TRBJ2-3	CASSPTGAPITDTQYF	TGTGCCAGCAGTCCGACAGGGGCTCCCATCACAGATACGCAGTATTTT
TRBD1	-	TRBV27	TRBJ2-1	CASSPKRQGAYDEQFF	TGTGCCAGCAGCCCAAAACGACAGGGGGCATATGATGAGCAGTTCTTC
TRBD1	-	TRBV4-1	TRBJ2-5	CASSERGQAETQYF	TGCGCCAGCAGCGAAAGGGGACAGGCAGAGACCCAGTACTTC
TRBD2	few	TRBV29-1	TRBJ2-2	CSVTSGGETGELFF	TGCAGCGTGACTAGCGGGGGTGAGACCGGGGAGCTGTTTTTT
-	-	TRBV15	TRBJ2-1	CATSSGGGLSEQFF	TGTGCCACCAGCAGTGGGGGGGGCCTCAGTGAGCAGTTCTTC
TRBD2	-	TRBV4-2	TRBJ2-3	CASSKTTIRRELTDTQYF	TGTGCCAGCAGCAAAACTACCATAAGGCGGGAGCTCACAGATACGCAGTATTTT
-	-	TRBV30	TRBJ1-5	CAWSDSNQPQHF	TGTGCCTGGAGTGATTCCAATCAGCCCCAGCATTTT
-	-	TRBV7-9	TRBJ2-1	CASSSERVERPAFF	TGTGCCAGCAGCTCCGAGCGGGTGGAGCGGCCAGCGTTCTTC
-	-	TRBV19	TRBJ2-5	CASSIVGRASQTQYF	TGTGCCAGTAGTATAGTGGGCAGGGCGAGTCAAACCCAGTACTTC